This TCR beta chain was sequenced for a study of immune characterization of retroperitoneal liposarcoma. The CDR3 runs 15 residues. Deletions cut 1 base from V and 2 bases from J, with 10 bases between. CDR1 and CDR2 from the germline V gene are SGHDN and FVKESK. This clonotype came up a few times. TCRdb reprocessed the PCR reads with MiXCR, giving one entry per CDR3 protein. The data contain 10,000 to 11,000 distinct CDR3 sequences, less than 30% of them singletons. The sequence came from a male donor with retroperitoneal liposarcoma. The chain joins TRBV14 to TRBJ2-3; D is perhaps TRBD1 (5 bases). Sequencing input: blood. The CDR3 is CASSQGWGTTDTQYF. The DNA of the CDR3 is TGTGCCAGCAGCCAAGGCTGGGGCACCACAGATACGCAGTATTTT.